Described below is a single T cell receptor (beta chain) sequence and its context. No antigen is known for it. The data were taken from a study of vaccination and CD4 T cells after COVID-19. Study details: The BNT162b2 or mRNA-1273 vaccine was given to participants in two doses.

The assay that was used to sequence DNA from cultured CD4+ T cells was the Oncomine TCR Beta short-read assay. In TCRdb, the PCR reads were re-called with MiXCR into one record per CDR3 protein. The sample lists fewer than 15,000 distinct CDR3 sequences, about 50% occurring once. Indicated treatment: approximately nine-day PBMC culture with coronavirus spike peptide pools or control peptides (ViraFEST assay). Half the growth medium was swapped for new IL-2 medium on days 3 and 7. The ends lost 6 bases at V and 1 base at J; junction bases unmatched: 11. CDR1 MNHEY and CDR2 SMNVEV come from the germline V gene (reference sequence). This CDR3 is 17 amino acids long.

The rearrangement links TRBV27 to TRBJ2-2, with 7 bases aligning to TRBD1. The sequencing input was CD4+ T cells from blood, cultured in vitro. This receptor was identified in a human donor who had recovered from COVID-19. The CDR3 sequence is CASSARGGVGNTGELFF. CDR3 nucleotide sequence: TGTGCCAGCAGCGCGAGAGGGGGCGTGGGGAACACCGGGGAGCTGTTTTTT.